The sequence of this TCR beta chain was determined in a study of T cell repertoires in cytomegalovirus infection. Study information: Signatures in public TCR beta sequences pointed to both CMV infection and matching HLA type.

Study-wide points: Summed public TCR beta family frequency identified CMV carriers bearing the relevant HLA. The study found HLA-C-restricted CMV-specific TCR beta clonotypes dominating the ex vivo response.

Trimming removed 0 bases at V and 0 bases at J, with 11 bases between. Germline CDR1 ENHRY, CDR2 SYGVKD. The CDR3 length is 16 residues. TCRdb reanalysed the reads using MiXCR and keeps one entry per CDR3 protein. This table has fewer than 200,000 distinct CDR3 sequences, over 13% appearing once. This clonotype was counted ten times or more. Its antigen is still unknown. The source is a human donor in good health (CMV status not recorded). Some clones in this sample may be carry-over from other donors' samples. The chain combines TRBV10-3 with TRBJ1-2, with D possibly matching TRBD1 (5 bases). Sequenced: PBMCs. This CDR3 reads CAISESRPGSNYGYTF. The DNA for the CDR3 is TGTGCCATCAGTGAGTCGAGGCCAGGGTCTAACTATGGCTACACCTTC.